These 13 T cell receptor beta chains were sequenced from one sample in a study of blood T cell repertoires in COVID-19. Sequencing was performed with immunoSEQ multiplex PCR; in TCRdb, only in-frame clones are kept and a portion is missing. The table has under 300,000 clones, 70% to 90% seen once; the top ten hold approximately 2%. Specimen: PBMCs or T cells enriched from blood (not recorded which). The receptors were sampled from a woman between 55 and 75 years old in a cohort exposed to, infected with or recovered from COVID-19 (not recorded which).

The J gene is TRBJ2-2, the V gene TRBV24-1; D perhaps matches TRBD2 (6 bases). CDR1 KGHDR and CDR2 SFDVKD come from the germline V gene. This CDR3 contains 19 residues. V was pared by 4 bases and J by 1 base, with 21 bases between. The CDR3 reads CATSDLISPGRGNTGELFF. Written as DNA, the CDR3 is TGTGCCACCAGTGACCTCATCAGCCCGGGGCGGGGGAACACCGGGGAGCTGTTTTTT.

The chain employs TRBV19 and TRBJ2-1; 8 nucleotides align to TRBD2. The CDR3 has 14 amino acids. The germline gives CDR1 LNHDA, CDR2 SQIVND (reference sequence). Germline trimming cut 5 bases from V and 3 bases from J; bases unmatched to any gene: 3. The DNA of the CDR3 is TGTGCCAGTAGTGGACTAGCCGACTACAATGAGCAGTTCTTC. Its translation: CASSGLADYNEQFF.

The chain couples TRBV28 to TRBJ2-1; 16 bases line up with TRBD2. V was clipped by 5 bases and J by 3 bases; unmatched bases: 10. CDR3 size: 19 residues. Germline lookup yields CDR1 MDHEN and CDR2 SYDVKM. In DNA, the CDR3 is TGTGCCAGCAGTCCTAAGGGACTAGCGGGAGGGCCTGTCTACAATGAGCAGTTCTTC. Its translation: CASSPKGLAGGPVYNEQFF.

The rearrangement uses TRBV6-5 and TRBJ2-7; a weak D match, TRBD2 (6 bases). From germline, CDR1 is MNHEY and CDR2 SVGAGI. The CDR3 consists of 15 residues. Trimming took 0 bases from V and 5 from J, leaving 14 bases between them. The CDR3 sequence: CASSYSDEGGHEQYF. CDR3 DNA sequence: TGTGCCAGCAGTTACTCAGATGAGGGAGGCCACGAGCAGTACTTC.

This chain connects TRBV6-2 or TRBV6-3 to TRBJ1-2; D remains ambiguous. This CDR3 is 12 amino acids long. Germline CDR1 reads MNHEY; CDR2 reads SVGEGT. V was trimmed by 6 bases and J by 4 bases, leaving 9 bases between them. CDR3 sequence (DNA): TGTGCCAGCAGCCAAACTTTCTATGGCTACACCTTC. Its translation: CASSQTFYGYTF.

The chain combines TRBV9 with TRBJ2-7, with 11 bases lining up with TRBD1. This CDR3 region has 16 residues. Trimming cost V 4 bases and J 3 bases; bases outside gene matches: 9. Germline lookup yields CDR1 SGDLS and CDR2 YYNGEE. CDR3: CASSTHRDRGNYEQYF. CDR3 DNA: TGTGCCAGCAGCACTCACCGGGACAGGGGGAACTACGAGCAGTACTTC.

This clone was seen only once. The chain is built from TRBV3-1 (or the pseudogene TRBV3-2) and TRBJ1-6, with TRBD1 matching over 8 bases. The trim removed 3 bases at V and 6 bases at J, leaving 10 bases unmatched. Germline V gene lookup returns CDR1 LGHDT and CDR2 YNNKEL (reference sequence). The CDR3 has 17 residues. The CDR3 loop is CASSHMGRTGFNSPLHF. The CDR3 nucleotides are TGTGCCAGCAGCCATATGGGTAGGACAGGGTTTAATTCACCCCTCCACTTT.

The chain recombines TRBV7-8 with TRBJ2-3; D gene uncertain. The CDR3 consists of 14 residues. The germline V gene has CDR1 SGHVS and CDR2 FQNEAQ. Trimming took off 0 bases at V and 0 bases at J, with 4 bases between the two ends. Here the CDR3 DNA reads TGTGCCAGCAGCTTAGCGTTAAGCACAGATACGCAGTATTTT. Protein: CASSLALSTDTQYF.

This sequence joins TRBV28 and TRBJ2-1; D is perhaps TRBD2 (5 bases). The CDR3 has 11 amino acids. Germline CDR1 is MDHEN and CDR2 is SYDVKM. V gave up 4 bases and J gave up 13 bases, with 11 bases separating them. The CDR3 protein is CASSSGIPQFF. The CDR3 DNA sequence: TGTGCCAGCAGTTCCGGGATCCCACAGTTCTTC.

In this sample, this clone turned up a few times. The chain is built from TRBV28 and TRBJ2-3, with 13 positions matching TRBD2. Germline CDR1 is MDHEN and CDR2 is SYDVKM. V shed 4 bases, J shed 4 bases, and the junction held 11 bases outside the gene matches. This CDR3 has 18 amino acids. CDR3 sequence (DNA): TGTGCCAGCAGTTCCTGGACTAGCGGGAGAAGAGGAGCAGATACGCAGTATTTT. It translates to CASSSWTSGRRGADTQYF.

The rearrangement uses TRBV6-5 and TRBJ1-5, with D tentatively TRBD1 (6 bases). From germline, CDR1 is MNHEY and CDR2 SVGAGI. The CDR3 totals 16 residues. V was trimmed by 2 bases and J by 5 bases, leaving 16 bases between them. CDR3 in DNA: TGTGCCAGCAGTTACCGGAATACAGGGACCCATCAGCCCCAGCATTTT. This codes for CASSYRNTGTHQPQHF.

The V gene is TRBV5-1, the J gene TRBJ2-1, with D unclear. The CDR3 contains 19 residues. With 2 bases removed from V and 2 bases from J, the gap between germline ends came to 23 bases. Germline V gene data show CDR1 as SGHRS and CDR2 as YFSETQ. Here the CDR3 DNA reads TGCGCCAGCAGCTTCGAGCCACTACGCCGAAGAGCAACCTACAATGAGCAGTTCTTC. Its translation: CASSFEPLRRRATYNEQFF.

This chain joins TRBV28 and TRBJ1-2; possibly TRBD1 for D (5 bases). V lost 0 bases and J lost 0, with 8 bases in between. CDR1 and CDR2 (germline): MDHEN, SYDVKM. The CDR3 totals 15 residues. CDR3 protein: CASSLWGGTNYGYTF. CDR3 in DNA: TGTGCCAGCAGTTTATGGGGGGGGACTAACTATGGCTACACCTTC.